This is a list of T cell receptor beta chains from one sample in a study of T cell changes during pregnancy in multiple sclerosis. Repertoires were generated with immunoSEQ multiplex PCR, while TCRdb's copy carries only in-frame clones and drops some. This repertoire shows tens of thousands of clones, roughly 92% found once; its top ten account for approximately 2%. The sequencing here drew on peripheral blood, taken in the third trimester of pregnancy. These receptor sequences come from a female donor in good health, enrolled as a control in a pregnancy study. Both conserved end residues are trimmed from each CDR3. The D gene is left open where the match is weak.

v_call	j_call	cdr3_length	d_call	cdr3_aa
TRBV7-9	TRBJ2-1	13	-	ASSVTGSLTNEQF
TRBV11-3	TRBJ2-7	14	TRBD1	ASSLDSGQGTYEQY
TRBV4-1	TRBJ2-7	15	TRBD2	ASSQALTSGFSYEQY
TRBV30	TRBJ1-5	12	-	AWTEGANNQPQH
TRBV7-2	TRBJ1-5	12	TRBD1	ASSAGQGVQPQH
TRBV19	-	14	TRBD1	ASRKSRTGFTFEQF
TRBV18	TRBJ1-1	14	TRBD1	ASSPRTGGMNTEAF
TRBV7-3	TRBJ2-1	14	TRBD2	ASSLNPASGRNEQF
TRBV4-1	TRBJ2-1	14	-	ASSQSGHPFYNEQF
TRBV6-1	TRBJ2-7	15	TRBD1	ASSAGTGRRLGYEQY
TRBV27	TRBJ2-3	14	TRBD2	ASIIREGLGTDTQY
TRBV5-8	TRBJ2-1	16	-	ASTKPGIKGWSSDEQF
TRBV5-1	TRBJ1-2	11	-	ASSFGGADGYT
TRBV2	TRBJ1-1	12	TRBD1	ASEVAGGHTEAF
TRBV6-5	TRBJ2-1	11	TRBD2	ATGRGNYNEQF
TRBV6-5	TRBJ1-2	13	-	ASSYSPGSNYGYT
TRBV29-1	TRBJ2-1	14	TRBD2	SVDRGSGGAYNEQF
TRBV19	TRBJ2-3	12	TRBD1	ASGQGLRTDTQY
TRBV4-3	TRBJ2-7	13	TRBD2	ASSQDQSGRYEQY
TRBV18	TRBJ1-4	13	-	ASSPTSATNEKLF
TRBV28	TRBJ2-5	16	TRBD2	ASRHNCREGPPGCAQY
TRBV5-4	TRBJ2-7	13	-	ASSDQEAGGGEQY
TRBV28	TRBJ1-2	11	-	ASSLEGSYGYT
TRBV9	TRBJ1-1	13	-	ASSPSPGLNTEAF
TRBV19	TRBJ2-7	13	-	ASSITQGAQYEQY
TRBV2	TRBJ2-2	12	TRBD2	ASRPGLAPGELF
TRBV10-1	TRBJ2-3	13	-	ASSGTGTSRDTQY
TRBV28	TRBJ1-5	12	-	ASTLVSDSRPQH
TRBV5-6	TRBJ2-2	15	TRBD1	ASSLEWGQRNTGELF
TRBV2	TRBJ2-3	14	-	ASTKAYTGSTDTQY
TRBV7-2	TRBJ2-7	13	TRBD2	ASSLGGRKSYEQY
TRBV7-2	TRBJ2-7	16	TRBD2	ASSSPGLAGPAPYEQY
TRBV19	TRBJ2-1	13	-	ASSISYNLYNEQF
TRBV7-6	TRBJ1-1	11	-	ASSLSGNTEAF
TRBV7-8	TRBJ2-7	10	-	ASSFESYEQY
TRBV5-1	TRBJ1-1	12	TRBD1	ASSTDRGNTEAF
TRBV29-1	TRBJ2-3	12	TRBD2	TAFLAGVSDTQY
TRBV25-1	TRBJ2-7	12	TRBD2	ASSPRGFSYEQY
TRBV30	TRBJ1-1	11	TRBD1	ACLQGAGVEAF
TRBV7-9	TRBJ2-3	13	TRBD1	ASSPGQGSTDTQY
TRBV9	TRBJ2-2	14	TRBD2	ASRAGLAGGGGELF
TRBV7-9	TRBJ2-6	16	-	ASSAIPSTRSGANVLT
TRBV4-3	TRBJ1-4	15	TRBD1	ASSQDAAGGRNEKLF
TRBV28	TRBJ1-1	12	-	ASSHGIEDTEAF
TRBV29-1	TRBJ2-5	10	-	SVELAQETQY
TRBV6-6	TRBJ2-5	13	TRBD1	ASSYWTGGGGTQY
TRBV5-1	TRBJ2-7	13	-	ASRPVEGGGYEQY
TRBV9	TRBJ2-1	13	TRBD2	ASSGLGLESNEQF
TRBV11-2	TRBJ2-1	12	-	ASSPRSSDNEQF
TRBV21-1	TRBJ2-1	12	-	ASNSSGARDEQF
TRBV7-7	TRBJ2-2	13	TRBD2	ASSAAGGDTGELF
TRBV5-1	TRBJ1-2	12	TRBD1	ASRTGESNYGYT
TRBV11-2	TRBJ1-3	12	-	ASSQFFSGNTIY
TRBV18	TRBJ1-4	14	-	ASSPLGGPINEKLF
TRBV28	TRBJ2-7	16	TRBD2	ASSPRGREFRGRWEQY